This TCR beta chain comes out of a study of cytomegalovirus exposure and HLA in healthy donors. This CDR3 has 13 amino acids. The V end was cut by 9 bases, the J end by 4 bases, with 15 bases between. Germline V gene data show CDR1 as MNHEY and CDR2 as SMNVEV (reference sequence). The PCR ran on 60 Vbeta and 13 Jbeta primers. Assay used: immunoSEQ multiplex PCR; TCRdb lists only in-frame clones, some missing. Of roughly 100,000 clones listed, 75% are singletons. The chain has TRBV27 and TRBJ1-1; weak D call: TRBD1 (5 bases). Sequenced sample: PBMCs. This TCR derives from a man aged 40-49 years in good health and CMV-seronegative. The chain's CDR3 is CASSEVTATEAFF. CDR3 DNA sequence: TGTGCCAGTAGTGAGGTGACAGCCACTGAAGCTTTCTTT.